One sample yielded the 27 T cell receptor beta chains listed below, sequenced in a study of shared clonotypes between healthy human individuals. TCRdb's copy holds only in-frame clones and misses some; the assay was immunoSEQ multiplex PCR. The sample has hundreds of thousands of clones; around 72% are singletons. The sequencing input was memory CD4+ T cells sorted from blood. Subset noted: CD45RA-negative fraction. The receptors were sampled from a woman in her 30s in good health.

Only a few counts were recorded for this clone. The chain uses TRBV15 and TRBJ2-1; TRBD2 agrees at 7 bases. V was clipped by 8 bases and J by 7 bases; unmatched bases: 14. Germline lookup yields CDR1 LNHNV and CDR2 YYDKDF (reference sequence). This CDR3 has 15 amino acids. The CDR3 coding sequence is TGTGCCACCCGGTCCGCGGGAGATGGCGGAAATGAGCAGTTCTTC. It is translated as CATRSAGDGGNEQFF.

Only a few counts were recorded for this clone. The chain uses TRBV27 and TRBJ1-5; D ambiguous. Germline V gene lookup returns CDR1 MNHEY and CDR2 SMNVEV (reference sequence). CDR3 length: 14 amino acids. V was trimmed by 9 bases and J by 0 bases, leaving 12 bases between them. CDR3 amino acids: CASGTLFSNQPQHF. The CDR3 DNA reads as TGTGCCAGTGGAACTCTTTTTAGCAATCAGCCCCAGCATTTT.

This sequence joins TRBV7-9 and TRBJ2-3, with no clear D. Looked up from germline, CDR1 is SEHNR and CDR2 is FQNEAQ (reference sequence). This CDR3 is built from 14 residues. The V gene lost 5 bases and the J gene lost 11 bases, with 20 bases spanning the gap. CDR3 sequence reads: CASSANLRSIGQYF. In DNA, the CDR3 is TGTGCCAGCAGCGCTAACCTTCGGAGCATCGGGCAGTATTTT.

This clone was recorded a few times. This chain connects TRBV29-1 to TRBJ1-2; 12 bases fit TRBD1. Germline loops: CDR1 SQVTM, CDR2 ANQGSEA. The CDR3 loop spans 13 amino acids. Trimming cost V 7 bases and J 6 bases; bases outside gene matches: 6. CDR3: CSARDRGPHGYTF. As DNA, the CDR3 is TGCAGCGCCCGGGACAGGGGGCCCCATGGCTACACCTTC.

This clone was found a few times. The gene calls are TRBV6-4 and TRBJ2-5, with TRBD2 matching over 9 bases. The CDR3 consists of 15 residues. Unmatched junction bases numbered 9, after V lost 6 bases and J lost 4 bases. In germline, CDR1 is MRHNA, CDR2 SNTAGT. The CDR3, as DNA: TGTGCCAGCAGCGCGACTAGCGGAGAGGGAGAGACCCAGTACTTC. Translation: CASSATSGEGETQYF.

This chain connects TRBV6-5 to TRBJ1-2; no clear D. The CDR3 extends over 15 amino acids. V lost 6 bases and J 4 bases, leaving 18 bases between the germline ends. Germline V gene data show CDR1 as MNHEY and CDR2 as SVGAGI. Written as DNA, the CDR3 is TGTGCCAGCAGCCCCTCAATCGGGTTAGCCTATGGCTACACCTTC. Protein product: CASSPSIGLAYGYTF.

The chain combines TRBV14 with TRBJ1-3; D might be TRBD1 (6 bases). Trimming stripped 3 bases from V and 4 bases from J, with 13 bases between. The germline V gene encodes CDR1 SGHDN and CDR2 FVKESK. There are 15 residues in the CDR3. The CDR3 sequence: CASSQMDSFGNTIYF. The CDR3 region has the DNA TGTGCCAGCAGCCAGATGGACAGCTTCGGAAACACCATATATTTT.

This clone came up a few times. The chain uses TRBV6-5 and TRBJ1-1; TRBD1 matches 7 bases. Trimming took 4 bases from V and 11 from J; bases not matched to a gene: 13. Germline V CDR1 and CDR2: MNHEY, SVGAGI. This CDR3 is built from 14 residues. The CDR3 DNA is TGTGCCAGCAGTTTACAGGGGCAGGTGTCGTCGGCTTTCTTT. This encodes CASSLQGQVSSAFF.

The CDR3 spells CASGLGDGLQFF. Written as DNA, the CDR3 is TGTGCTAGTGGTTTGGGTGACGGATTACAGTTCTTC. The chain is built from TRBV12-5 and TRBJ2-1; D is ambiguous. This CDR3 contains 12 residues. Germline CDR1 and CDR2: LGHNT and FRNRAP. Deletions cut 1 base from V and 13 bases from J, with 11 bases between.

This chain uses TRBV2 with TRBJ1-5; maybe TRBD1 (6 bases). The length of the CDR3 is 13 residues. The ends were cut back, 6 bases at V and 5 bases at J, with 11 bases in the middle. Germline CDR1 SNHLY, CDR2 FYNNEI. CDR3 loop: CASSGDMYQPQHF. In nucleotides, the CDR3 is TGTGCCAGCAGCGGGGACATGTATCAGCCCCAGCATTTT.

The DNA of the CDR3 is TGTGCCAGCAGTTTACAACAGGGATTCAATGAGCAGTTCTTC. It codes for CASSLQQGFNEQFF. This chain connects TRBV27 to TRBJ2-1; D is possibly TRBD1 (6 bases). From germline, CDR1 is MNHEY and CDR2 SMNVEV (reference sequence). The CDR3 runs 14 residues. Between the trimmed V and J ends, which lost 2 bases and 6 bases, there was a span of 11 bases.

Concerning this clone itself: Germline and junction disagree at one end, which may indicate a read error. The chain carries TRBV6-6 and TRBJ2-7; D is unresolved. The CDR3 length is 14 residues. Germline values: CDR1 MNHNY, CDR2 SVGAGI (reference sequence). The CDR3 loop is CASSDSREYYEQYF. In DNA form, the CDR3 reads TGTGCCAGCAGTGACTCTCGTGAGTACTACGAGCAGTACTTC.

This chain joins TRBV7-9 and TRBJ2-3, with D unclear. V gave up 3 bases and J gave up 5 bases, with 12 bases separating them. This CDR3 contains 14 residues. The germline V gene encodes CDR1 SEHNR and CDR2 FQNEAQ (reference sequence). CDR3 residues: CASSFSKPGDTQYF. In nucleotides, the CDR3 is TGTGCCAGCAGCTTCAGCAAGCCGGGAGATACGCAGTATTTT.

The rearrangement joins TRBV28 to TRBJ2-7, with 9 bases lining up with TRBD1. CDR3 length: 14 residues. Germline CDR1 is MDHEN and CDR2 is SYDVKM. With V trimmed by 6 bases and J by 4 bases, 7 bases remained unmatched. CDR3: CASRGHGTGYEQYF. For the CDR3, the DNA is TGTGCCAGCAGGGGCCACGGGACAGGGTACGAGCAGTACTTC.

The chain links TRBV7-5 to TRBJ2-6; the DNA was not used to check the table's D call, TRBD1. TRBV7-5 is annotated as a pseudogene. The CDR3 length is 13 residues. The CDR3 DNA is TGTGCCAGTAGACAAAGTCGGGCCAACGTCCTGACTTTC. Translated: CASRQSRANVLTF.

This clone was seen a handful of times. This chain's CDR3 is CASTTAGGANYGYTF. CDR3 coding DNA: TGTGCCAGCACCACTGCAGGGGGGGCTAACTATGGCTACACCTTC. This rearrangement joins TRBV28 to TRBJ1-2; 7 positions match TRBD1. The CDR3 extends over 15 amino acids. With V trimmed by 7 bases and J by 0 bases, 8 bases remained unmatched. Looked up from germline, CDR1 is MDHEN and CDR2 is SYDVKM.

V is TRBV27 and J is TRBJ2-7, with D perhaps TRBD1 (5 bases). CDR1 MNHEY and CDR2 SMNVEV come from the germline V gene (reference sequence). Trimming shortened V by 8 bases and J by 3 bases, and 8 bases separated the two germline ends. The length of the CDR3 is 11 residues. This CDR3 reads CASRDSYEQYF. The CDR3 coding sequence is TGTGCCAGCCGTGACAGCTACGAGCAGTACTTC.

This clone has a handful of counts. The V gene is TRBV30, the J gene TRBJ2-1; 13 positions match TRBD2. Per germline, CDR1 GTSNPN and CDR2 SVGIG (reference sequence). CDR3 length equals 16 residues. Unmatched junction bases numbered 9, after V lost 4 bases and J lost 6 bases. This chain's CDR3 is CAWTRGLAGVTNEQFF. DNA for the CDR3: TGTGCCTGGACACGCGGACTAGCGGGAGTTACCAATGAGCAGTTCTTC.

This clone showed up many times. V gene TRBV29-1 combines with J gene TRBJ1-1; 7 positions match TRBD1. Trimming cost V 7 bases and J 2 bases; bases outside gene matches: 13. The CDR3 has 15 amino acids. Germline V gene sequence: CDR1 SQVTM, CDR2 ANQGSEA. For the CDR3, the DNA is TGCAGCGCAAGAAGTGGTGGGACAGCTAACACTGAAGCTTTCTTT. Translating gives CSARSGGTANTEAFF.

The V and J genes are TRBV6-6 and TRBJ1-6; D remains ambiguous. The CDR3 runs to 13 residues. Looked up from germline, CDR1 is MNHNY and CDR2 is SVGAGI (reference sequence). Trimming stripped 2 bases from V and 8 bases from J, with 7 bases between. The CDR3: CASSYDGDSPLHF. The CDR3, as DNA: TGTGCCAGCAGTTACGATGGGGATTCACCCCTCCACTTT.

The rearrangement joins TRBV19 to TRBJ1-1; weak D call: TRBD1 (5 bases). Germline lookup yields CDR1 LNHDA and CDR2 SQIVND (reference sequence). The CDR3 has 16 residues. Trimming cost V 4 bases and J 4 bases, with 19 bases left between them. The CDR3 region is CASSKLPEAGGTEAFF. CDR3 DNA sequence: TGTGCCAGTAGTAAACTGCCCGAGGCGGGGGGCACTGAAGCTTTCTTT.

The CDR3 loop is CASSPGRLGNEQYF. The CDR3 bases are TGTGCCAGCAGCCCGGGACGGCTCGGGAACGAGCAGTACTTC. The V and J genes are TRBV6-5 and TRBJ2-7; D is possibly TRBD1 or TRBD2 (5 bases each). CDR3 length equals 14 residues. Germline lookup yields CDR1 MNHEY and CDR2 SVGAGI. Trimming removed 6 bases from V and 5 bases from J, with 17 bases in between.

The rearrangement links TRBV30 to TRBJ2-3, with D hard to call. The CDR3 is 15 residues long. The V end was cut by 1 base, the J end by 0 bases, with 11 bases between. Germline lookup yields CDR1 GTSNPN and CDR2 SVGIG (reference sequence). CDR3 nucleotides: TGTGCCTGGAGTGGAGTGTCCGGGAGCACAGATACGCAGTATTTT. It codes for CAWSGVSGSTDTQYF.

This sequence joins TRBV27 and TRBJ2-2; the D gene is possibly TRBD2 (6 bases). Trimming took off 3 bases at V and 1 base at J, with 9 bases between the two ends. Germline V lookup: CDR1 MNHEY, CDR2 SMNVEV (reference sequence). The CDR3 extends over 15 amino acids. The CDR3 DNA reads TGTGCCAGCAGTTTTGGGGGGAGGAACACCGGGGAGCTGTTTTTT. Translation gives CASSFGGRNTGELFF.

This clone was seen a handful of times. The chain is built from TRBV27 and TRBJ1-4; no reliable D call. The CDR3 runs to 14 residues. Trimming left V 4 bases short and J 5 bases short, with 11 bases between. From germline, CDR1 is MNHEY and CDR2 SMNVEV (reference sequence). CDR3 protein: CASSSPLENEKLFF. In DNA form, the CDR3 reads TGTGCCAGCAGTTCTCCTCTCGAAAATGAAAAACTGTTTTTT.

The V call is TRBV18, the J call TRBJ2-1, with D unclear. Looked up from germline, CDR1 is KGHSH and CDR2 is LQKENI. The CDR3 runs 12 residues. Trimming took off 3 bases at V and 9 bases at J, with 9 bases between the two ends. CDR3 nucleotide sequence: TGTGCCAGCTCACCGACGGACGGTGAGCAGTTCTTC. Amino acid sequence: CASSPTDGEQFF.

The chain is built from TRBV7-3 and TRBJ2-3; 8 bases map to TRBD2. The CDR3 consists of 16 residues. Looked up from germline, CDR1 is SGHTA and CDR2 is FQGTGA. V dropped 2 bases and J dropped 4; count of bases not matched to a gene: 8. CDR3 amino acids: CASSLSIAGLPDTQYF. The CDR3 DNA sequence: TGTGCCAGCAGCTTATCGATAGCGGGACTCCCAGATACGCAGTATTTT. The whole variable domain, filled in from reference TRBV7-3 and TRBJ2-3, reads GAGVSQTPSNKVTEKGKYVELRCDPISGHTALYWYRQSLGQGPEFLIYFQGTGAADDSGLPNDRFFAVRPEGSVSTLKIQRTERGDSAVYLCASSLSIAGLPDTQYFGPGTRLTVL.